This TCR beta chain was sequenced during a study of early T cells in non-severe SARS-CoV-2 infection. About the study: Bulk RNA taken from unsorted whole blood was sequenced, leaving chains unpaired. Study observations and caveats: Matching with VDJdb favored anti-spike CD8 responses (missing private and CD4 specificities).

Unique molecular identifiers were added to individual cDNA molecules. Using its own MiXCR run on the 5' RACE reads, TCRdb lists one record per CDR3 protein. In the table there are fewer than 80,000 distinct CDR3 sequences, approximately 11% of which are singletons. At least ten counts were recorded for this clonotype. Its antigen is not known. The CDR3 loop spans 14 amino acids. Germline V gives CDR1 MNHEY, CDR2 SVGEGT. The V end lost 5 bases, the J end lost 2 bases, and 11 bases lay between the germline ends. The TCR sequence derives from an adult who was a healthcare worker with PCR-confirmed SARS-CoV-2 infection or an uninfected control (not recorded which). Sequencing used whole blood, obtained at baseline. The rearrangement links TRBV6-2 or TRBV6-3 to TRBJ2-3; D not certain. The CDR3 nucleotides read TGTGCCAGCAGTGTGTCCCACACCACAGATACGCAGTATTTT. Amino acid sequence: CASSVSHTTDTQYF.